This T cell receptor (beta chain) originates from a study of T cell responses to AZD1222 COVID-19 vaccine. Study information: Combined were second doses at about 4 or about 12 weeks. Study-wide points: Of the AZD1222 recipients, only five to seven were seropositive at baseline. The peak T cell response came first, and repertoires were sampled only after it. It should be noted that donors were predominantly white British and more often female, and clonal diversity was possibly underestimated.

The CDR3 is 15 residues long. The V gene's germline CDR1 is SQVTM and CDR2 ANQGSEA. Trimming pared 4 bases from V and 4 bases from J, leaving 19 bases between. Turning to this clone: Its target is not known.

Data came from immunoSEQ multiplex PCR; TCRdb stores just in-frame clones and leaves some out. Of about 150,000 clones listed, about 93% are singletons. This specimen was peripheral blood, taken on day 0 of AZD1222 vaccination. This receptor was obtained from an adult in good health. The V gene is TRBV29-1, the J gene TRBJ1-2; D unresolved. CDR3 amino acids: CSVASRIPVSYGYTF. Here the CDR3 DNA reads TGCAGCGTTGCTTCCCGGATCCCAGTGAGCTATGGCTACACCTTC.